This T cell receptor beta chain was recovered during a study of blood T cell repertoires in COVID-19. About the study: Acute and convalescent COVID-19 samples came from the United States, Italy and Spain. Sources were T cells, B-cell-depleted T cells, or PBMCs; the material itself was cDNA or gDNA.

Authors' methods: Researchers report that nucleated cell counts were estimated from reference gene primer amplification. The method was immunoSEQ multiplex PCR; TCRdb's version includes in-frame clones alone and lacks a portion of them. V and J calls and clone size follow that table, whereas D and trimming were derived from the DNA. The table has 350,000 to 400,000 clones, over 75% seen once. Germline V CDR1 and CDR2: SEHNR, FQNEAQ (reference sequence). The CDR3 runs 16 residues. The V and J ends lost 1 base and 0 bases respectively, with 12 bases between them. The participants were between about 18 and 90 years old and came from under 25 US areas.

The chain has TRBV7-9 and TRBJ1-2; D is unresolved. The sequence was obtained from a man between 18 and 29 years old who had recovered from COVID-19. Source material: PBMCs or T cells enriched from blood (not recorded which). CDR3 in DNA: TGTGCCAGCAGCTTAGGGGAGGGAACCCCTAACTATGGCTACACCTTC. It translates to CASSLGEGTPNYGYTF.